Presented here are 32 T cell receptor beta chains from one specimen sequenced in a study of control samples from healthy donors and cancer patients. Sequencing used immunoSEQ multiplex PCR; TCRdb keeps in-frame clones, though not all of them. Found here are approximately 70,000 clones, about 83% of them singletons; the top ten hold approximately 15%. Sequenced sample: blood. The receptors shown here come from a man aged 55-75 years in good health.

The chain combines TRBV7-9 with TRBJ1-6; D ambiguous. V gave up 5 bases and J gave up 0 bases, with 8 bases separating them. The germline V gene has CDR1 SEHNR and CDR2 FQNEAQ (reference sequence). CDR3 length: 15 residues. The CDR3 region is CASSLENSYNSPLHF. DNA of the CDR3: TGTGCCAGCAGCCTGGAGAACTCCTATAATTCACCCCTCCACTTT. The complete variable domain, with remaining parts taken from reference TRBV7-9 and TRBJ1-6, reads DTGVSQNPRHKITKRGQNVTFRCDPISEHNRLYWYRQTLGQGPEFLTYFQNEAQLEKSRLLSDRFSAERPKGSFSTLEIQRTEQGDSAMYLCASSLENSYNSPLHFGNGTRLTVT.

This clone was seen a single time. This rearrangement joins TRBV5-1 to TRBJ2-5; weak D call: TRBD1 (6 bases). The length of the CDR3 is 14 residues. The V and J ends lost 0 bases and 3 bases respectively, with 9 bases between them. From germline, CDR1 is SGHRS and CDR2 YFSETQ. The CDR3 sequence: CASSLDRVKETQYF. Here the CDR3 DNA reads TGCGCCAGCAGCTTGGACAGGGTGAAAGAGACCCAGTACTTC. Combining the CDR3 with reference TRBV5-1 and TRBJ2-5 gives the whole variable domain KAGVTQTPRYLIKTRGQQVTLSCSPISGHRSVSWYQQTPGQGLQFLFEYFSETQRNKGNFPGRFSGRQFSNSRSEMNVSTLELGDSALYLCASSLDRVKETQYFGPGTRLLVL.

The V and J genes are TRBV7-2 and TRBJ2-1; TRBD2 aligns across 11 bases. In germline, CDR1 is SGHTA, CDR2 FQGNSA. Germline trimming cut 1 base from V and 9 bases from J; bases unmatched to any gene: 5. The CDR3 runs to 15 residues. The CDR3: CASSLVTSGSGEQFF. The CDR3 region has the DNA TGTGCCAGCAGCTTAGTTACTAGCGGGAGCGGTGAGCAGTTCTTC.

The chain joins TRBV2 to TRBJ2-7; D is perhaps TRBD2 (5 bases). Per germline, CDR1 SNHLY and CDR2 FYNNEI. The CDR3 length is 15 residues. V dropped 3 bases and J dropped 4 bases, with 16 bases sitting between them. CDR3 loop: CASSEGNPGKYEQYF. The CDR3 DNA follows: TGTGCCAGCAGTGAGGGGAACCCGGGGAAATACGAGCAGTACTTC. Full variable domain (rest looked up from reference TRBV2 and TRBJ2-7): EPEVTQTPSHQVTQMGQEVILRCVPISNHLYFYWYRQILGQKVEFLVSFYNNEISEKSEIFDDQFSVERPDGSNFTLKIRSTKLEDSAMYFCASSEGNPGKYEQYFGPGTRLTVT.

The CDR3 nucleotides are TGCGCCAGCAGCTTGGCGCGGGGGGATGAGCAGTTCTTC. Its protein is CASSLARGDEQFF. This chain joins TRBV5-1 and TRBJ2-1, with 8 positions matching TRBD2. V dropped 0 bases and J dropped 8; count of bases not matched to a gene: 1. This CDR3 spans 13 amino acids. Germline CDR1 is SGHRS and CDR2 is YFSETQ. The variable domain in full, with the rest retrieved from reference TRBV5-1 and TRBJ2-1, is KAGVTQTPRYLIKTRGQQVTLSCSPISGHRSVSWYQQTPGQGLQFLFEYFSETQRNKGNFPGRFSGRQFSNSRSEMNVSTLELGDSALYLCASSLARGDEQFFGPGTRLTVL.

J is TRBJ2-3 and V is TRBV3-1 (or the pseudogene TRBV3-2); 7 bases fit TRBD1. Germline lookup yields CDR1 LGHDT and CDR2 YNNKEL (reference sequence). The trim removed 1 base at V and 6 bases at J, leaving 7 bases unmatched. The CDR3 loop spans 15 amino acids. The CDR3 bases are TGTGCCAGCAGCCAAGGAATGGTCAGGGGGGATACGCAGTATTTT. The encoded protein is CASSQGMVRGDTQYF.

The rearrangement joins TRBV5-4 to TRBJ2-1; 14 bases are shared with TRBD2. Unmatched junction bases numbered 7, after V lost 2 bases and J lost 0 bases. CDR1 and CDR2 (germline): SGHNT, YYREEE (reference sequence). The CDR3 is made up of 19 amino acids. The CDR3 sequence is CASSFGTSGSLSSYNEQFF. The CDR3 DNA reads as TGTGCCAGCAGCTTTGGGACTAGCGGGAGTTTGAGCTCCTACAATGAGCAGTTCTTC.

The chain uses TRBV6-2 or TRBV6-3 and TRBJ2-1; a weak D match, TRBD2 (6 bases). V was pared by 4 bases and J by 0 bases, with 10 bases between. Germline values: CDR1 MNHEY, CDR2 SVGEGT. CDR3 length equals 15 residues. CDR3: CASSSAGSSYNEQFF. DNA for the CDR3: TGTGCCAGCAGTTCTGCGGGGAGCTCCTACAATGAGCAGTTCTTC.

The chain recombines TRBV7-6 with TRBJ2-7; weak D call: TRBD1 (6 bases). The CDR3 totals 16 residues. V was pared by 1 base and J by 5 bases, with 18 bases between. Germline V gene sequence: CDR1 SGHVS, CDR2 FNYEAQ. Here the CDR3 reads CASSLEVGTGTDEQYF. CDR3 coding DNA: TGTGCCAGCAGCTTAGAAGTCGGAACAGGGACCGACGAGCAGTACTTC.

The rearrangement uses TRBV28 and TRBJ2-7; no clear D gene. The germline V gene encodes CDR1 MDHEN and CDR2 SYDVKM. V lost 10 bases, J lost 0 bases, and 13 bases lay in between. This CDR3 has 13 residues. CDR3 loop: CATLSEFSYEQYF. The CDR3 coding sequence is TGTGCCACCCTGAGCGAGTTCTCCTACGAGCAGTACTTC.

This clone showed up just a few times. This chain joins TRBV10-3 and TRBJ2-1; weak D call: TRBD2 (5 bases). The CDR3 has 11 residues. In germline, CDR1 is ENHRY, CDR2 SYGVKD. The V gene lost 9 bases and the J gene lost 8 bases, with 11 bases spanning the gap. The CDR3 DNA follows: TGTGCCATTTCCACTAGAGATGAGCAGTTCTTC. This sequence encodes CAISTRDEQFF.

This sequence joins TRBV30 and TRBJ1-2; D is uncertain. CDR1 is GTSNPN, CDR2 SVGIG, per germline (reference sequence). The CDR3 length is 15 residues. The V end lost 0 bases, the J end lost 2 bases, and 13 bases lay between the germline ends. CDR3 in amino acids: CAWSVLGGTNYGYTF. CDR3 DNA sequence: TGTGCCTGGAGTGTACTCGGAGGAACCAACTATGGCTACACCTTC.

This rearrangement joins TRBV19 to TRBJ2-1; D is possibly TRBD2 (5 bases). Per the germline V gene, CDR1 is LNHDA and CDR2 is SQIVND (reference sequence). The CDR3 is made up of 14 amino acids. The V end lost 1 base, the J end lost 10 bases, and 14 bases lay between the germline ends. As DNA, the CDR3 is TGTGCCAGTAGTATAGGGTCTGAGGGAGCCGAGCAGTTCTTC. Amino acid sequence: CASSIGSEGAEQFF.

The gene calls are TRBV19 and TRBJ2-2; D unresolved. Germline V gene lookup returns CDR1 LNHDA and CDR2 SQIVND (reference sequence). There are 15 residues in the CDR3. V lost 10 bases, J lost 0 bases, and 15 bases lay in between. CDR3 region: CATHAGGTNTGELFF. In DNA, the CDR3 is TGTGCCACTCACGCAGGTGGAACGAACACCGGGGAGCTGTTTTTT. The variable domain in full, with the rest retrieved from reference TRBV19 and TRBJ2-2, is DGGITQSPKYLFRKEGQNVTLSCEQNLNHDAMYWYRQDPGQGLRLIYYSQIVNDFQKGDIAEGYSVSREKKESFPLTVTSAQKNPTAFYLCATHAGGTNTGELFFGEGSRLTVL.

The chain links TRBV2 to TRBJ2-7, with TRBD2 as a possible D gene (5 bases). The CDR3 contains 15 residues. Trimming pared 1 base from V and 2 bases from J, leaving 12 bases between. Germline CDR1 is SNHLY and CDR2 is FYNNEI. The CDR3 here is CASSEGRGGTYEQYF. Here the CDR3 DNA reads TGTGCCAGCAGTGAAGGACGGGGTGGGACCTACGAGCAGTACTTC.

The chain has TRBV6-1 and TRBJ2-2; tentative D call: TRBD2 (5 bases). There are 15 residues in the CDR3. Per the germline V gene, CDR1 is MNHNS and CDR2 is SASEGT. V was cut by 3 bases and J by 5 bases, with 13 bases left in between. This CDR3 is CASSEFSSLTGELFF. In nucleotides, the CDR3 is TGTGCCAGCAGTGAGTTTTCTAGCCTTACCGGGGAGCTGTTTTTT.

The rearrangement joins TRBV10-3 to TRBJ2-7; D may correspond to TRBD1 or TRBD2 (5 bases each). The CDR3 is 15 amino acids. The V end lost 0 bases, the J end lost 6 bases, and 15 bases lay between the germline ends. Germline V gives CDR1 ENHRY, CDR2 SYGVKD. The CDR3 region has the DNA TGTGCCATCAGTGAGTCATGGGACCCCGGCAGCGAGCAGTACTTC. Residues: CAISESWDPGSEQYF.

The chain couples TRBV29-1 to TRBJ2-3; 8 bases are shared with TRBD1. The CDR3 has 15 amino acids. V gave up 6 bases and J gave up 6 bases; unmatched junction bases: 14. Germline CDR1 SQVTM, CDR2 ANQGSEA. The CDR3 sequence is CSVSGGAVLRDTQYF. In DNA, the CDR3 is TGCAGCGTATCAGGGGGCGCCGTCCTCCGCGATACGCAGTATTTT.

V usage is TRBV5-1 and J usage is TRBJ2-5; D possibly uses TRBD1 or TRBD2 (5 bases each). V was pared by 0 bases and J by 2 bases, with 14 bases between. The CDR3 length is 16 residues. Germline values: CDR1 SGHRS, CDR2 YFSETQ. The CDR3 DNA follows: TGCGCCAGCAGCTTGGCCGGGACCACCCCACAAGAGACCCAGTACTTC. Its translation: CASSLAGTTPQETQYF.

The chain uses TRBV28 and TRBJ1-3; D gene ambiguous. CDR3 length equals 14 residues. Per germline, CDR1 MDHEN and CDR2 SYDVKM. V lost 6 bases and J 0 bases, leaving 9 bases between the germline ends. CDR3 region: CASRIMSSGNTIYF. DNA of the CDR3: TGTGCCAGCAGGATCATGAGCTCTGGAAACACCATATATTTT.

The gene calls are TRBV5-5 and TRBJ2-3, with 7 bases aligning to TRBD2. The CDR3 loop spans 16 amino acids. The germline V gene has CDR1 SGHKS and CDR2 YYEKEE (reference sequence). V gave up 3 bases and J gave up 3 bases; unmatched junction bases: 10. CDR3 amino acids: CASSSRSGIGTDTQYF. The CDR3 region has the DNA TGTGCCAGCAGCTCACGCAGCGGGATTGGAACAGATACGCAGTATTTT.

The J gene is TRBJ2-2, the V gene TRBV7-8, with 14 bases aligning to TRBD2. The CDR3 is made up of 19 amino acids. V lost 2 bases to trimming and J lost 5 bases; unmatched junction nucleotides: 10. Germline CDR1 and CDR2: SGHVS and FQNEAQ. CDR3: CASSLRGLAGGPGTGELFF. CDR3 DNA sequence: TGTGCCAGCAGCTTACGTGGACTAGCGGGAGGTCCAGGTACCGGGGAGCTGTTTTTT.

The chain carries TRBV19 and TRBJ2-3; D may be TRBD1 or TRBD2 (5 bases each). V was cut by 1 base and J by 2 bases, with 16 bases left in between. The CDR3 consists of 17 residues. The V gene's germline CDR1 is LNHDA and CDR2 SQIVND (reference sequence). CDR3 coding DNA: TGTGCCAGTAGTATAGGGGGGTCCAGATTCTACACAGATACGCAGTATTTT. Amino acid sequence: CASSIGGSRFYTDTQYF.

The chain uses TRBV7-3 and TRBJ2-1; weak D call: TRBD2 (6 bases). This CDR3 contains 16 residues. With 3 bases removed from V and 5 bases from J, the gap between germline ends came to 17 bases. CDR1 is SGHTA and CDR2 is FQGTGA in the germline V gene. CDR3: CASSFSPGLEDNEQFF. CDR3 coding DNA: TGTGCCAGCAGCTTTTCCCCGGGACTGGAGGACAATGAGCAGTTCTTC.

The CDR3: CASSLTTGITEKLFF. In DNA form, the CDR3 reads TGTGCCAGCAGTTTGACGACAGGGATCACTGAAAAACTGTTTTTT. The V and J genes are TRBV28 and TRBJ1-4; 7 bases map to TRBD1. The ends lost 3 bases at V and 7 bases at J; junction bases unmatched: 8. Per the germline V gene, CDR1 is MDHEN and CDR2 is SYDVKM. The CDR3 spans 15 residues.

The J gene is TRBJ2-7, the V gene TRBV3-1 (or the pseudogene TRBV3-2), with a weak D call TRBD2 (5 bases). CDR1 is LGHDT, CDR2 YNNKEL, per germline (reference sequence). V gave up 0 bases and J gave up 5 bases, with 8 bases separating them. The CDR3 totals 13 residues. The CDR3 DNA sequence: TGTGCCAGCAGCCAAGATACGAGGGACGAGCAGTACTTC. Its protein product is CASSQDTRDEQYF.

In its sample, this clone was seen once. This chain connects TRBV7-7 to TRBJ2-1; 13 positions agree with TRBD2. Germline V gene lookup returns CDR1 SSHAT and CDR2 FNYEAQ (reference sequence). CDR3 length: 15 amino acids. The J segment lost 7 bases and the V segment lost 3 bases, leaving 3 bases of the junction unmatched. CDR3: CASSLGLAGTNEQFF. The CDR3 DNA follows: TGTGCCAGCAGCTTGGGACTAGCGGGAACAAATGAGCAGTTCTTC.

The chain carries TRBV2 and TRBJ2-2, with 8 bases that match TRBD2. The CDR3 totals 15 residues. Germline CDR1 is SNHLY and CDR2 is FYNNEI. V lost 6 bases, J lost 7 bases, and 10 bases stayed unmatched. The CDR3 coding sequence is TGTGCCAGCAGGGAGACTAGCGTAGGCAGCGGGGAGCTGTTTTTT. Translation: CASRETSVGSGELFF.

V usage is TRBV9 and J usage is TRBJ2-2; 10 nucleotides line up with TRBD2. The germline gives CDR1 SGDLS, CDR2 YYNGEE. The length of the CDR3 is 16 residues. The trim removed 4 bases at V and 6 bases at J, leaving 9 bases unmatched. Here the CDR3 reads CASSPVAGGFAGELFF. Here the CDR3 DNA reads TGTGCCAGCAGCCCAGTAGCGGGAGGTTTCGCCGGGGAGCTGTTTTTT.

The chain is built from TRBV9 and TRBJ1-6; the D is unclear. This CDR3 has 13 amino acids. The V end lost 2 bases, the J end lost 7 bases, and 7 bases lay between the germline ends. From germline, CDR1 is SGDLS and CDR2 YYNGEE. As DNA, the CDR3 is TGTGCCAGCAGCGTGGGAGGGAATTCACCCCTCCACTTT. This sequence encodes CASSVGGNSPLHF.

This clone was picked up a small number of times. The chain's CDR3 is CASSPPGVPSYNEQFF. The CDR3 DNA is TGTGCCAGCAGCCCCCCCGGAGTACCATCCTACAATGAGCAGTTCTTC. V gene TRBV14 combines with J gene TRBJ2-1; D gene unclear. This CDR3 is 16 amino acids long. The V gene's germline CDR1 is SGHDN and CDR2 FVKESK. Trimming removed 4 bases at V and 1 base at J, with 14 bases between.

This chain joins TRBV27 and TRBJ2-5, with 7 bases that match TRBD1. The junction had 9 bases not matched to a gene; V was cut back by 5 bases and J by 9 bases. CDR1 is MNHEY, CDR2 SMNVEV, per germline (reference sequence). This CDR3 is built from 13 residues. The CDR3 region has the DNA TGTGCCAGCAGTAAAGGGGGCGGGCAGGCCCAGTACTTC. Its translation is CASSKGGGQAQYF.